Reported below is one TCR beta chain. This clonotype was found many times. Its antigen remains undetermined. Base qualities were left out, and no much larger clone turns up one base away. Trimming removed 3 bases from V and 4 bases from J, leaving 7 bases between the germline ends. For CDR1 and CDR2, the germline V gene lists SGHTA and FQGTGA. The CDR3 spans 13 residues, from the cysteine through the phenylalanine. The retained sequence is limited to the CDR3, 39 bases, with the frame set at the first base. The instrument was an Illumina HiSeq 1500. TCRdb cleaned the public reads at Q25 with fastp, built clones with MiXCR and kept in-frame beta chains. Rows merge per CDR3 protein into single entries with the most common DNA and genes. The sample yields 170,000 or so distinct CDR3 sequences; approximately 15% were counted once. The ten largest clonotypes hold about a quarter of the sample. The sample belongs to a study of T cell repertoires in cytomegalovirus infection (dated by TCRdb to the late 2010s). Broadly, across the study: The HLA type of each donor mattered for the analysis, because public TCR beta signatures pointed to carriage of CMV infection along with the matching HLA type. Points the paper makes about the study in general: In both this cohort and an independent roughly 400-donor cohort, the cumulative frequency of public TCR beta family members distinguished carriers of CMV infection plus the relevant HLA type. The ex vivo response was dominated by HLA-C-restricted CMV-specific TCR beta clonotypes, and the single most frequent clonotype in two of eight donors was supplied by these HLA-C-restricted clonotypes.

The rearranged chain carries TRBV7-3 and TRBJ1-3, with the D gene not confidently named. The TCR was taken from a human donor in good health (CMV status not recorded). Some clones in this sample may be carry-over from other donors' samples. The sample taken for sequencing was PBMCs. In nucleotide form, the sequence is TGTGCCAGCAGCTTGAGGAGGGGAAACACCATATATTTT. It is translated as CASSLRRGNTIYF.